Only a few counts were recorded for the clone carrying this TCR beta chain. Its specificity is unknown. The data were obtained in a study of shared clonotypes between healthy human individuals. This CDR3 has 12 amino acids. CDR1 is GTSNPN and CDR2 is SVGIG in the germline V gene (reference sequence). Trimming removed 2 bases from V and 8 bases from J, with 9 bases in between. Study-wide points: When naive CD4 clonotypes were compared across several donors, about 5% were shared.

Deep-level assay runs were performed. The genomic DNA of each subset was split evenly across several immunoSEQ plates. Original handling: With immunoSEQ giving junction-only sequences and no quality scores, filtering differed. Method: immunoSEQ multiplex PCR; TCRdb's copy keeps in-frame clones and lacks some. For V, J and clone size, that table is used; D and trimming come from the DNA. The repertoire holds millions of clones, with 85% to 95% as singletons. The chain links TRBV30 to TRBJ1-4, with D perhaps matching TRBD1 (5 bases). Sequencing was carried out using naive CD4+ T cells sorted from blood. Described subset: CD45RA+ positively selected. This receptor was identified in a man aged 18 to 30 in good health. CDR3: CAWSQGGEKLFF. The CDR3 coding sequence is TGTGCCTGGAGTCAGGGAGGGGAAAAACTGTTTTTT.